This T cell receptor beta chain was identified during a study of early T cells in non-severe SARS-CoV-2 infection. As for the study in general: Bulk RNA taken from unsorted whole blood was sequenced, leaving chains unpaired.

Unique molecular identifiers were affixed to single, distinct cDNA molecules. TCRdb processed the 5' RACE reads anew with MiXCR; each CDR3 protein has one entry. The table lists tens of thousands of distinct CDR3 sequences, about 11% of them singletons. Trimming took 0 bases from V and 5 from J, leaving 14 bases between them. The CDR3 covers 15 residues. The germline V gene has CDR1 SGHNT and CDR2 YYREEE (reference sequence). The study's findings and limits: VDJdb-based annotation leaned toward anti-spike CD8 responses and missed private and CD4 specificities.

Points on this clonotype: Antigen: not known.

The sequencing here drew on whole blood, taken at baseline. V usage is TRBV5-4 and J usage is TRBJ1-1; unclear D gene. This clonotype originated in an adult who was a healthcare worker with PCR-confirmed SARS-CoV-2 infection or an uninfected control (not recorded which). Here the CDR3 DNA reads TGTGCCAGCAGCTTGGTGGGGTCCCGTTGGACTGAAGCTTTCTTT. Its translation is CASSLVGSRWTEAFF.